This T cell receptor beta chain was obtained from a study of T cell changes during pregnancy in multiple sclerosis. The germline CDR1 and CDR2 sequences are LGHNA and YSLEER. This CDR3 region has 16 residues. Trimming cost V 3 bases and J 4 bases, with 16 bases left between them. Assay used: immunoSEQ multiplex PCR; TCRdb lists only in-frame clones, some missing. Of about 93,000 clones in the sample, 85% to 95% were seen once. The material was peripheral blood, obtained after pregnancy. The rearrangement links TRBV4-3 to TRBJ1-5, with a weak D call TRBD1 (6 bases). The source is a female donor with multiple sclerosis, enrolled in a pregnancy study. Written as DNA, the CDR3 is TGCGCCAGCAGCCAGAGAAGACAGGCCAAAAATCAGCCCCAGCATTTT. Amino acid sequence: CASSQRRQAKNQPQHF.